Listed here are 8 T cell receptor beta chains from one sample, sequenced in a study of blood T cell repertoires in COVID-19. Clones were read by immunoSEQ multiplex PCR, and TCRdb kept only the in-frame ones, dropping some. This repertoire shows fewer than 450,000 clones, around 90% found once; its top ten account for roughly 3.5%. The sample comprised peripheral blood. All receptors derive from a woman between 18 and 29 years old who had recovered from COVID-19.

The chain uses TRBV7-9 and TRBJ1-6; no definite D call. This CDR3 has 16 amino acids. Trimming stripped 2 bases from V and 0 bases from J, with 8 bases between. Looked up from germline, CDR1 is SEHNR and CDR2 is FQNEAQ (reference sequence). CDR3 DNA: TGTGCCAGCAGCTTATTATCGGGCTCCTATAATTCACCCCTCCACTTT. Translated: CASSLLSGSYNSPLHF.

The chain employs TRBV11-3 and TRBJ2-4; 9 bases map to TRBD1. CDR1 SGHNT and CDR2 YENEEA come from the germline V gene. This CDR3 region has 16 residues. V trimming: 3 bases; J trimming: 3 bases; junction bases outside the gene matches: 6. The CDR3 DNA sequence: TGTGCCAGCAGCTTCTACAGGGGGCAAGGCAAAAACATTCAGTACTTC. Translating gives CASSFYRGQGKNIQYF.

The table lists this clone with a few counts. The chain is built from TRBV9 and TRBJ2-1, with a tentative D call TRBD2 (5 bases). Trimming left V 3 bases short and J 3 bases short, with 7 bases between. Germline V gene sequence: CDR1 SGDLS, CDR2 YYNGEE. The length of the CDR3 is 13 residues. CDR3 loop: CASSAGSYNEQFF. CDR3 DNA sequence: TGTGCCAGCAGCGCGGGGAGCTACAATGAGCAGTTCTTC.

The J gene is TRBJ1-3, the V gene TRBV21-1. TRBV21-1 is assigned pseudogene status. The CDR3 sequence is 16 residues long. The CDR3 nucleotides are TGTGCCAGCAGCAAAGGCGGGGAGAGCTCTGGAAACACCATATATTTT. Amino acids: CASSKGGESSGNTIYF.

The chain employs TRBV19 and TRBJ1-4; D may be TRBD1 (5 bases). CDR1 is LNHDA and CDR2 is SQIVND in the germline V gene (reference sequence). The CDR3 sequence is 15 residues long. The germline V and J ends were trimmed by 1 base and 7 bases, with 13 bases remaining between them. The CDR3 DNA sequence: TGTGCCAGTAGTATAGGCCGGCGGGGGGGTGAAAAACTGTTTTTT. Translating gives CASSIGRRGGEKLFF.

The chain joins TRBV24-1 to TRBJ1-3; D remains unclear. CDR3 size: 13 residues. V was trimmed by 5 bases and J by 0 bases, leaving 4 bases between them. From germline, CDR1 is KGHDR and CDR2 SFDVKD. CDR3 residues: CATSAISGNTIYF. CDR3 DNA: TGTGCCACCAGTGCTATCTCTGGAAACACCATATATTTT.

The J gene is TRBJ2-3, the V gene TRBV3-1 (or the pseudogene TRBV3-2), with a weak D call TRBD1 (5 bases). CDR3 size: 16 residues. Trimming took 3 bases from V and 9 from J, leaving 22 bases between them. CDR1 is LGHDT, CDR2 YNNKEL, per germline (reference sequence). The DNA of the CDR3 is TGTGCCAGCAGCCACGCCAGGGAATTCCCCACAAGGACGCAGTATTTT. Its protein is CASSHAREFPTRTQYF.

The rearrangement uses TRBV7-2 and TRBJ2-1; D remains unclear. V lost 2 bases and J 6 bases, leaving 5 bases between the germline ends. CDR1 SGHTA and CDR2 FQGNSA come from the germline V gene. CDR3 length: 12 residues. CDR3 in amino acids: CASSLSVNEQFF. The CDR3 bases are TGTGCCAGCAGCTTATCGGTCAATGAGCAGTTCTTC.